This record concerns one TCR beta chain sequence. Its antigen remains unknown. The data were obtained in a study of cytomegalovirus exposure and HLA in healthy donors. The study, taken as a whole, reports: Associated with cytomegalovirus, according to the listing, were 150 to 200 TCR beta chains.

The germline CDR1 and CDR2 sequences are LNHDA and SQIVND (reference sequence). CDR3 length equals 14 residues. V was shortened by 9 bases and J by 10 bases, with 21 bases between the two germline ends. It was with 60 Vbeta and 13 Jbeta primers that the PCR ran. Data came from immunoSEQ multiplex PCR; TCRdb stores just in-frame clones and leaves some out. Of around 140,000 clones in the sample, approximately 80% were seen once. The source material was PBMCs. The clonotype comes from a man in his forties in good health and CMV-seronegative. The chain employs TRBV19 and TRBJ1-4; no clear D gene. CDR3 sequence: CASQVETPAGKLFF. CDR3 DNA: TGTGCCAGCCAAGTAGAGACTCCTGCGGGAAAACTGTTTTTT.